Following are 4 T cell receptor beta chains from one sample sequenced in a study of T cell repertoires in cytomegalovirus infection (dated by TCRdb to the late 2010s). No antigen has been identified for these receptors. Sequencing took place on an Illumina HiSeq 1500. TCRdb reprocessed the public reads (quality trimming at Q25 with fastp, clone calling with MiXCR) and kept in-frame beta chains. Merged by CDR3 protein, the rows form single entries marked with the most common genes and DNA. The sample table holds 400,000 to 600,000 distinct CDR3 sequences, of which approximately 46% were seen once. Of the sample, 43% falls within the top ten clones. This specimen's treatment or condition label, interpreted: in vitro stimulation with specific CMV peptide epitopes to enrich CMV-specific T cells. The sample was cultured PBMCs, taken from culture after CMV antigen stimulation. The receptors were gathered from a human donor in good health (CMV status not recorded). Some clones in this sample may be carry-over from other donors' samples.

Turning to this clonotype: The junction does not match germline at one end; this may be a read error. The chain is built from TRBV12-3 or TRBV12-4 and TRBJ1-5; D ambiguous. The CDR3 runs 12 residues. The CDR3 sequence is CASSRGNRPQHF. Written as DNA, the CDR3 is TGTGCCAGCAGCCGAGGGAATCGGCCCCAGCATTTT.

This clonotype was seen once. The CDR3 nucleotides read TGTGCCAGTAGTATTCAACAGGGAGAAGCTTTCTTT. Residues: CASSIQQGEAFF. The rearrangement uses TRBV19 and TRBJ1-1; a weak D match, TRBD1 (6 bases). The ends were cut back, 3 bases at V and 8 bases at J, with 10 bases in the middle. CDR1 and CDR2 (germline): LNHDA, SQIVND (reference sequence). This CDR3 has 12 residues. Looking up the rest from reference TRBV19 and TRBJ1-1 gives the full variable domain: DGGITQSPKYLFRKEGQNVTLSCEQNLNHDAMYWYRQDPGQGLRLIYYSQIVNDFQKGDIAEGYSVSREKKESFPLTVTSAQKNPTAFYLCASSIQQGEAFFGQGTRLTVV.

This clonotype is a singleton in its sample. The rearrangement links TRBV2 to TRBJ1-2; no definite D call. Germline CDR1 SNHLY, CDR2 FYNNEI. V was trimmed by 1 base and J by 2 bases, leaving 5 bases between them. This CDR3 is built from 13 residues. The CDR3 DNA reads as TGTGCCAGCAGTGAAGAGGTCAACTATGGCTACACCTTC. The encoded protein is CASSEEVNYGYTF.

The rearrangement uses TRBV7-2 and TRBJ2-5; 7 nucleotides line up with TRBD2. Germline V gives CDR1 SGHTA, CDR2 FQGNSA. This CDR3 is built from 14 residues. Trimming removed 0 bases from V and 3 bases from J; junction bases left unmatched: 1. The CDR3 is CASSLAAGKETQYF. The CDR3 DNA reads TGTGCCAGCAGCTTAGCAGCGGGGAAAGAGACCCAGTACTTC.